One and the same sample provided the 9 T cell receptor beta chains below, sequenced in a study of identical twins. TCRdb processed the 5' RACE reads anew with MiXCR; each CDR3 protein has one entry. The sample carries about 720,000 distinct CDR3 sequences, 15% to 20% recorded once. This same sample was also taken into another study, of T cells expressing NK-cell markers.

The sequenced material came from PBMCs. The source of these receptors is a young woman in good health.

The chain links TRBV10-3 to TRBJ2-5, with a tentative D call TRBD1 (5 bases). There are 13 residues in the CDR3. Germline V lookup: CDR1 ENHRY, CDR2 SYGVKD. Deletions cut 8 bases from V and 4 bases from J, with 14 bases between. The CDR3 loop is CAIGRGNVETQYF. CDR3 DNA: TGTGCCATCGGAAGGGGTAATGTAGAGACCCAGTACTTC.

The chain links TRBV27 to TRBJ2-1; 7 positions agree with TRBD2. CDR3 length: 16 amino acids. CDR1 MNHEY and CDR2 SMNVEV come from the germline V gene (reference sequence). V lost 3 bases, J lost 4 bases, and 9 bases stayed unmatched. The CDR3 DNA reads TGTGCCAGCAGTTTGGTGGCGGGAGTGGGTTACAATGAGCAGTTCTTC. As protein: CASSLVAGVGYNEQFF.

The chain joins TRBV2 to TRBJ2-3; D is perhaps TRBD2 (5 bases). CDR1 SNHLY and CDR2 FYNNEI come from the germline V gene. V was trimmed by 7 bases and J by 8 bases, leaving 16 bases between them. The CDR3 runs to 13 residues. CDR3 region: CASTEGEKGTQYF. CDR3 DNA: TGTGCCAGCACCGAGGGTGAAAAGGGTACGCAGTATTTT.

This clonotype was counted a few times. V is TRBV13 and J is TRBJ2-7, with TRBD1 identical over 9 bases. V shed 5 bases, J shed 0 bases, and the junction held 5 bases outside the gene matches. The CDR3 is made up of 15 amino acids. Germline V gene lookup returns CDR1 PRHDT and CDR2 FYEKMQ (reference sequence). CDR3 loop: CASSEGTGRSYEQYF. CDR3 bases: TGTGCCAGCAGCGAAGGGACAGGGCGCTCCTACGAGCAGTACTTC.

V is TRBV29-1 and J is TRBJ2-3, with 7 bases that match TRBD2. This CDR3 comprises 13 residues. J was trimmed by 0 bases and V by 5 bases; bases with no gene match: 2. CDR1 is SQVTM, CDR2 ANQGSEA, per germline. The CDR3 is CSVPTSSTDTQYF. CDR3 coding DNA: TGCAGCGTTCCGACTAGCAGCACAGATACGCAGTATTTT.

J is TRBJ2-2 and V is TRBV6-1, with D possibly matching TRBD1 (6 bases). From germline, CDR1 is MNHNS and CDR2 SASEGT. The CDR3 is 14 amino acids. V lost 6 bases and J lost 7, with 15 bases in between. As DNA, the CDR3 is TGTGCCAGCAGCGCCCAGGGGAATATCGGGGAGCTGTTTTTT. Translated: CASSAQGNIGELFF.

This chain links TRBV10-2 with TRBJ2-7; D is possibly TRBD1 (6 bases). The CDR3 covers 14 residues. Germline V lookup: CDR1 WSHSY, CDR2 SAAADI. V lost 3 bases, J lost 3 bases, and 12 bases lay in between. The CDR3, as DNA: TGCGCCAGCAGTGACCAGGGGCGATTCTACGAGCAGTACTTC. It is translated as CASSDQGRFYEQYF.

This clonotype showed up just a few times. This sequence joins TRBV13 and TRBJ2-1; D gene uncertain. Germline assignment: CDR1 PRHDT and CDR2 FYEKMQ (reference sequence). The CDR3 is made up of 11 amino acids. The V end was cut by 10 bases, the J end by 5 bases, with 9 bases between. The DNA of the CDR3 is TGTGCCACCCGACGGAACAATGAGCAGTTCTTC. Translating it yields CATRRNNEQFF.

This sequence joins TRBV19 and TRBJ2-7, with 7 bases fitting TRBD1. CDR3 length equals 15 residues. The germline gives CDR1 LNHDA, CDR2 SQIVND (reference sequence). Trimming cost V 7 bases and J 0 bases; bases outside gene matches: 9. This chain's CDR3 is CASTDRTGASYEQYF. The CDR3 region has the DNA TGTGCCAGTACCGATCGGACAGGAGCCTCCTACGAGCAGTACTTC.